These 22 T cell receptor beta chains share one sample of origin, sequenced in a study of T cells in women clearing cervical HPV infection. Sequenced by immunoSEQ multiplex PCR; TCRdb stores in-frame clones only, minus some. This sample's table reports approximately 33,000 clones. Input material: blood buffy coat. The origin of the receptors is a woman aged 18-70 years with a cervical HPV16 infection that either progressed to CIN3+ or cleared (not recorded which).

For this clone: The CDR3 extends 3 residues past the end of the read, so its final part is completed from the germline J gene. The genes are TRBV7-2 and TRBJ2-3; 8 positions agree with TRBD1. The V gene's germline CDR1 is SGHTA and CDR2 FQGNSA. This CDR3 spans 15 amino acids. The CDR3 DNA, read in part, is TGTGCCAGCAGCTACCAGGGGGCTGGTGGGGAGACG. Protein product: CASSYQGAGGET. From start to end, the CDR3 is CASSYQGAGGETQYF.

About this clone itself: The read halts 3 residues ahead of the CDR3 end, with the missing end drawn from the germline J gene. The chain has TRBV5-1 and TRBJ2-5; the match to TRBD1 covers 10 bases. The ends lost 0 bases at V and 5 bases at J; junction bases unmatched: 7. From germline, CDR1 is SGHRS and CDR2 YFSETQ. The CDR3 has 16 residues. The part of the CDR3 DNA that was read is TGCGCCAGCAGCTTGGCTCGGGACAGGGGTTGGGAGACC. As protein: CASSLARDRGWET. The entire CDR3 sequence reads CASSLARDRGWETQYF.

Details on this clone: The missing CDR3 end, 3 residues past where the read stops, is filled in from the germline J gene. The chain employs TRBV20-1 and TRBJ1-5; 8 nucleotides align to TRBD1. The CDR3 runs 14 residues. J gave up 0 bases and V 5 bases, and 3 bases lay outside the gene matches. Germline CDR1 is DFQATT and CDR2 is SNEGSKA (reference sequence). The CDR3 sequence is CSAETGDSNQPQHF. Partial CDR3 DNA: TGCAGTGCTGAGACAGGGGATAGCAATCAGCCC.

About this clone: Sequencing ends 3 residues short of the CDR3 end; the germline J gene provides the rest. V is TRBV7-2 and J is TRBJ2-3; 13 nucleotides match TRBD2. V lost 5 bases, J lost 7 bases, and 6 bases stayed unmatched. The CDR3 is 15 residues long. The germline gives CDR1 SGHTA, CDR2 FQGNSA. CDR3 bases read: TGTGCCAGCAGCCCCGGGACTAGCGGGAAATATACG. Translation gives CASSPGTSGKYT. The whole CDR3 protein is CASSPGTSGKYTQYF.

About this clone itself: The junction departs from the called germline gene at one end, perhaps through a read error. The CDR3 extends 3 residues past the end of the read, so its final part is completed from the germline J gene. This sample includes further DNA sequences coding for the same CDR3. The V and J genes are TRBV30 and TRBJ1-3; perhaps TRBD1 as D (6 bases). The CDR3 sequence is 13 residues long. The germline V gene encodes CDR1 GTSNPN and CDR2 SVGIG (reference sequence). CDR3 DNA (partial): TGTGCCTGGAGACAGGGCTCTGGAAACACT. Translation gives CAWRQGSGNT. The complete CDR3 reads CAWRQGSGNTIYF. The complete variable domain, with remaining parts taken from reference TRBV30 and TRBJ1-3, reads SQTIHQWPATLVQPVGSPLSLECTVEGTSNPNLYWYRQAAGRGLQLLFYSVGIGQISSEVPQNLSASRPQDRQFILSSKKLLLSDSGFYLCAWRQGSGNTIYFGEGSWLTVV.

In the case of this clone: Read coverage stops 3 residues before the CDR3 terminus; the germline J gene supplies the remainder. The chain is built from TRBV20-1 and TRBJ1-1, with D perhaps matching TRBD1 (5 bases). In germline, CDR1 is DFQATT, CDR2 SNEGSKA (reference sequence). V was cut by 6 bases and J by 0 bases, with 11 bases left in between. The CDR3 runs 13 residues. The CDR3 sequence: CSASREMNTEAFF. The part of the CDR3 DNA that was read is TGCAGTGCCTCCAGGGAGATGAACACTGAA.

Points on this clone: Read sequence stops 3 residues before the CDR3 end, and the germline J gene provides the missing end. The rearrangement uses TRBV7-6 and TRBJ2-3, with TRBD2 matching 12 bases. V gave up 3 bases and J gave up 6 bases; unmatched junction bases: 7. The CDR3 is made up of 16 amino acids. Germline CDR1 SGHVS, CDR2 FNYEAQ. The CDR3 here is CASSFILAGGLDTQYF. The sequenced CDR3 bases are TGTGCCAGCAGCTTCATACTAGCGGGAGGTTTGGATACG.

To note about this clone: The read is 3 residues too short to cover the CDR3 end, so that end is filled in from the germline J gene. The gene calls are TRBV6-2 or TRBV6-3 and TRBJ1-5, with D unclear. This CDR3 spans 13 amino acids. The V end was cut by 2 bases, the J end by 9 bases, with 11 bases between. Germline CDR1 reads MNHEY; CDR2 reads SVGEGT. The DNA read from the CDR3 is TGTGCCAGCAGTTACCGTCTTTTGCGGCCC. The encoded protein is CASSYRLLRP. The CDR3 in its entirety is CASSYRLLRPQHF.

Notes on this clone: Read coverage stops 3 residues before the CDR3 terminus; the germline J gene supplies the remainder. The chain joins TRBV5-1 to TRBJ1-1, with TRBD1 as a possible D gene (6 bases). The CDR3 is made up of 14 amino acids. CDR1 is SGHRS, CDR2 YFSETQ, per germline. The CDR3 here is CASSSIQGGGEAFF. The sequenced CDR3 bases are TGCGCCAGCAGTTCGATACAGGGAGGAGGGGAA.

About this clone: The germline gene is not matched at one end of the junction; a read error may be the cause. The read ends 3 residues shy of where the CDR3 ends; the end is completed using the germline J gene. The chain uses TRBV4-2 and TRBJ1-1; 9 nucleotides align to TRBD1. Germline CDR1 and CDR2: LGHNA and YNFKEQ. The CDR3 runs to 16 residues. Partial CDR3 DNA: TGCGCCAGCAGCCCCGGACAGGGGTTGGTCGACACTGAA. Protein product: CASSPGQGLVDTE. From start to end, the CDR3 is CASSPGQGLVDTEAFF.

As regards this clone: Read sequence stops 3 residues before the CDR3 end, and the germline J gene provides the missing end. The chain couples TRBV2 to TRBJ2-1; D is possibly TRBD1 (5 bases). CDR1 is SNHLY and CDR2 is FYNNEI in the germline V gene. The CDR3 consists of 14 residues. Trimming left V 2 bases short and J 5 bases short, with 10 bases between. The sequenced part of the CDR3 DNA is TGTGCCAGCAGTGAACCCTGGACAAACAATGAG. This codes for CASSEPWTNNE. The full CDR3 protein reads CASSEPWTNNEQFF.

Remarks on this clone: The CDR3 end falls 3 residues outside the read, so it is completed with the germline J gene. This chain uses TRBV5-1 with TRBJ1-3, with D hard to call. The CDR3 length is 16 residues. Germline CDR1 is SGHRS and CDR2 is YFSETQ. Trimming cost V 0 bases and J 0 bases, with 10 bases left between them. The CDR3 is CASSLAGDFSGNTIYF. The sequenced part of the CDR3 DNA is TGCGCCAGCAGCTTGGCCGGCGACTTCTCTGGAAACACC.

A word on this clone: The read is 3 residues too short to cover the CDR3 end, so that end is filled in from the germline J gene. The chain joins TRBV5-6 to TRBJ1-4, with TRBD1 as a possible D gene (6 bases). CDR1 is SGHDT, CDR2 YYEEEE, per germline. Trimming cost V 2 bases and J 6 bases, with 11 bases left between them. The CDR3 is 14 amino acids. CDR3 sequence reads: CASSLGQIDEKLFF. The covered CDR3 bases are TGTGCCAGCAGCTTAGGACAGATCGATGAAAAA.

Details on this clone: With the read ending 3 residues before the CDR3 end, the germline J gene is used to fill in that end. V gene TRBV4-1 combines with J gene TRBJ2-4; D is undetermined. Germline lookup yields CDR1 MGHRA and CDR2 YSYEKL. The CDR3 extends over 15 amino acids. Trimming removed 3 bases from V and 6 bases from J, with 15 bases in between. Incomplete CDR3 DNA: TGCGCCAGCAGCCACCCCAGAGAAATGAGAAACATT. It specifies CASSHPREMRNI. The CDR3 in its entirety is CASSHPREMRNIQYF.

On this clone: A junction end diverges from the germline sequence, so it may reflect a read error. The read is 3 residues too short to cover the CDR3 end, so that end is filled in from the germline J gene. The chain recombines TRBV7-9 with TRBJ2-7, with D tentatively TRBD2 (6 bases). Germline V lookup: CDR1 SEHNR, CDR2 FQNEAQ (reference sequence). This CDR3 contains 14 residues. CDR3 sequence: CARSSSVEGYEQYF. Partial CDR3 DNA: TGTGCCCGCAGCTCCTCGGTGGAGGGCTACGAG. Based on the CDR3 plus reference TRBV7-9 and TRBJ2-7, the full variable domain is DTGVSQNPRHKITKRGQNVTFRCDPISEHNRLYWYRQTLGQGPEFLTYFQNEAQLEKSRLLSDRFSAERPKGSFSTLEIQRTEQGDSAMYLCARSSSVEGYEQYFGPGTRLTVT.

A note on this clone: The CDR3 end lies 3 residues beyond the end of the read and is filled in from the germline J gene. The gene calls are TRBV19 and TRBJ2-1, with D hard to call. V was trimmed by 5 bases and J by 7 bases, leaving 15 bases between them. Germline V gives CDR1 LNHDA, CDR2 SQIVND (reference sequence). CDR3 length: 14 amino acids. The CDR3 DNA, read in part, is TGTGCCAGTAGTGCATCAAGGCCCTTAAATGAG. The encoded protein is CASSASRPLNE. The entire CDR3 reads CASSASRPLNEQFF. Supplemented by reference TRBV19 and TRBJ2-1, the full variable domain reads DGGITQSPKYLFRKEGQNVTLSCEQNLNHDAMYWYRQDPGQGLRLIYYSQIVNDFQKGDIAEGYSVSREKKESFPLTVTSAQKNPTAFYLCASSASRPLNEQFFGPGTRLTVL.

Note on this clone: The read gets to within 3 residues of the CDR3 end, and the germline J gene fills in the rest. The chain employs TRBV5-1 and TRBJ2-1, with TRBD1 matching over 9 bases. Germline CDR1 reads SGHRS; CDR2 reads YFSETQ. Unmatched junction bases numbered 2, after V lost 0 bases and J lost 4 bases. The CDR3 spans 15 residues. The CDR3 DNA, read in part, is TGCGCCAGCAGCTTGGAACAGGGGGCTTACAATGAG. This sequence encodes CASSLEQGAYNE. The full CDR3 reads CASSLEQGAYNEQFF. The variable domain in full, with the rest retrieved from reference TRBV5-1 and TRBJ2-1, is KAGVTQTPRYLIKTRGQQVTLSCSPISGHRSVSWYQQTPGQGLQFLFEYFSETQRNKGNFPGRFSGRQFSNSRSEMNVSTLELGDSALYLCASSLEQGAYNEQFFGPGTRLTVL.

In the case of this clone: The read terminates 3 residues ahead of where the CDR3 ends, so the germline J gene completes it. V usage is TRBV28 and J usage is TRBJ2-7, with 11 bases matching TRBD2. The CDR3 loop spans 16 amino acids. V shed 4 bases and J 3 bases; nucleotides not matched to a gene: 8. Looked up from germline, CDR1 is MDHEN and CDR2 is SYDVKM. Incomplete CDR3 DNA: TGTGCCAGCAGTTCACTAGCGGGAGCCAGCGGCTACGAG. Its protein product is CASSSLAGASGYE. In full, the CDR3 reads CASSSLAGASGYEQYF. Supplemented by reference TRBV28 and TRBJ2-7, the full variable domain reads DVKVTQSSRYLVKRTGEKVFLECVQDMDHENMFWYRQDPGLGLRLIYFSYDVKMKEKGDIPEGYSVSREKKERFSLILESASTNQTSMYLCASSSLAGASGYEQYFGPGTRLTVT.

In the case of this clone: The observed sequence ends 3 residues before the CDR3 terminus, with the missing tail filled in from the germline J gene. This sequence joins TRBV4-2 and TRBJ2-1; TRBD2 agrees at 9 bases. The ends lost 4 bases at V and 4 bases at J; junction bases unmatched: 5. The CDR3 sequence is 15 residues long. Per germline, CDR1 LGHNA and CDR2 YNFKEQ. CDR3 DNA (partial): TGTGCCAGCAGCCCTCCGGGACTAGCTTACAATGAG. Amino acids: CASSPPGLAYNE. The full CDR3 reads CASSPPGLAYNEQFF.

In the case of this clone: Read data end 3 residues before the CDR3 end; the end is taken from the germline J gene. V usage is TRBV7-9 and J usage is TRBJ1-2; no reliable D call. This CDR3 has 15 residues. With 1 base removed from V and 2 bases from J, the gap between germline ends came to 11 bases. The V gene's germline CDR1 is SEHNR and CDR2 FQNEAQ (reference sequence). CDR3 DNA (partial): TGTGCCAGCAGCTTAGAGCACAGACTAAACTATGGC. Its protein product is CASSLEHRLNYG. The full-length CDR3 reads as CASSLEHRLNYGYTF.

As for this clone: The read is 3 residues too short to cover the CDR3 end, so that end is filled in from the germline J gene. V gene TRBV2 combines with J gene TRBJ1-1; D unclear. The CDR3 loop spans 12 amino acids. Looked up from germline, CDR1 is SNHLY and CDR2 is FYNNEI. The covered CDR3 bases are TGTGCCAGCAGTGAAGACAGTCTGGAA. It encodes CASSEDSLE. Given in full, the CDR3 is CASSEDSLEAFF.

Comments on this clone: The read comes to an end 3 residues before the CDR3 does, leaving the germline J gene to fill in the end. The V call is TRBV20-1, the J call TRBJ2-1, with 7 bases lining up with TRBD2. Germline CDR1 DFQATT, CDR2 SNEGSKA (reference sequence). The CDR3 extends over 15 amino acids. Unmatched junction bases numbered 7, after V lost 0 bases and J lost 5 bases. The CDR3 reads CSARDRAGRHNEQFF. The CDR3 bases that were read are TGCAGTGCTAGAGATCGAGCGGGGCGGCACAATGAG.